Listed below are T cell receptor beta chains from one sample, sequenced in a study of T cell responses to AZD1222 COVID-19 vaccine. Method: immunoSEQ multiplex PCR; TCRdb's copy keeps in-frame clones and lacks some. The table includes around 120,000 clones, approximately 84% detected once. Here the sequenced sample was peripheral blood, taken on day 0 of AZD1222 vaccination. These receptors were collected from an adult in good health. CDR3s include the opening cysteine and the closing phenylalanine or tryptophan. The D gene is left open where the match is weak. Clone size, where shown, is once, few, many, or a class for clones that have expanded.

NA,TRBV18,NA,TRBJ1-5,TGTGCCAGCTCACAAGGGGGAAATCAGCCCCAGCATTTT,CASSQGGNQPQHF
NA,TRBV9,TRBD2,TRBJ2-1,TGTGCCAGCAGCGAGCGGCCGGGACTAGCGGGGGAATCCTACAATGAGCAGTTCTTC,CASSERPGLAGESYNEQFF
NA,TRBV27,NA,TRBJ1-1,TGTGCCAGCAGTTTATACAGCGAGAACACTGAAGCTTTCTTT,CASSLYSENTEAFF
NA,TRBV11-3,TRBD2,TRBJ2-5,TGTGCCAGCAGCTTTAGCGGGGGCCAAGAGACCCAGTACTTC,CASSFSGGQETQYF
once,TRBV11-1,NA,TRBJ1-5,TGTGCCAGCAGCGCGCAGGGGCAACAGCCCCAGCATTTT,CASSAQGQQPQHF
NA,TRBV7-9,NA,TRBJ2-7,TGTGCCAGCAGCTCCCCGGGACATGCCTACGAGCAGTACTTC,CASSSPGHAYEQYF
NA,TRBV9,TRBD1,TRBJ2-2,TGTGCCAGCAGCGCACAGGGGTTCGCCGGGGAGCTGTTTTTT,CASSAQGFAGELFF
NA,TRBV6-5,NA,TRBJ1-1,TGTGCCAGCAGTTACGGGGGAGCGAACACTGAAGCTTTCTTT,CASSYGGANTEAFF
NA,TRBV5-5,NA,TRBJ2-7,TGTGCCAGCGATCAAAGAGGGGGGGAGCAGTACTTC,CASDQRGGEQYF
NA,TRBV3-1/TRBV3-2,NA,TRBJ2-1,TGTGCCAGCAGCCCCTGGTCGGATGTGGATGAGCAGTTCTTC,CASSPWSDVDEQFF
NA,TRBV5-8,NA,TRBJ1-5,TGTGCCAGCAGCTTCACAGGGCAGGATCAGCCCCAGCATTTT,CASSFTGQDQPQHF
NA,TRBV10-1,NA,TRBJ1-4,TGCGCCAGCAGTCCTTCTCGGGGGGCTCATGAAAAACTGTTTTTT,CASSPSRGAHEKLFF
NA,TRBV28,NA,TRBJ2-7,TGTGCCAGCGGGGGTGGCTACGAGCAGTACTTC,CASGGGYEQYF
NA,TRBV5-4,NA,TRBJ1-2,TGTGCCAGCAGCTCGAGTAACTATGGCTACACCTTC,CASSSSNYGYTF
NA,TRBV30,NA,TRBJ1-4,TGTGCCTGGAGCTCCGGTTCGTTCACCGCACAGCAACCGGGGGAAAAACTGTTTTTT,CAWSSGSFTAQQPGEKLFF
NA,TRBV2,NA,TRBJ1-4,TGTGCCAGCAGCCGGGACCCCAATGAAAAACTGTTTTTT,CASSRDPNEKLFF
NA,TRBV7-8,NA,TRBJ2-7,TGTGCCAGCAGCTCGGACATTTACGAGCAGTACTTC,CASSSDIYEQYF
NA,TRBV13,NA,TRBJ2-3,TGTGCCAGCAGCTTCACGGGCGGCTACACAGATACGCAGTATTTT,CASSFTGGYTDTQYF
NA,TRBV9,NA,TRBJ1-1,TGTGCCAGCAGCGTAGGGGGGGCCACTGAAGCTTTCTTT,CASSVGGATEAFF
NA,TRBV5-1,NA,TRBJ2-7,TGCGCCAGCAGCTTGGACAGGCCTTCCTACGAGCAGTACTTC,CASSLDRPSYEQYF
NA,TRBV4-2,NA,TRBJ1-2,TGTGCCAGCAGCCAAGCAGCCTATATCGAAGGAAATCACTATGGCTACACCTTC,CASSQAAYIEGNHYGYTF
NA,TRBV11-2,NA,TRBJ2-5,TGTGCCAGCAGCTTGGGCCACCGGGAGACCCAGTACTTC,CASSLGHRETQYF
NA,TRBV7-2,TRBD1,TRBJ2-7,TGTGCCAGCAGCACCGGGACAGTACCATACGAGCAGTACTTC,CASSTGTVPYEQYF
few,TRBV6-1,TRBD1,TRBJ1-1,TGTGCCAGCAGTGGTCGGGGCGGGACAGCGAACGCTGAAGCTTTCTTT,CASSGRGGTANAEAFF
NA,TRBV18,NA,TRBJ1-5,TGTGCCAGCTCACCGCCGAATGGTCGTGGGGGGGGCTTTAATCAGCCCCAGCATTTT,CASSPPNGRGGGFNQPQHF
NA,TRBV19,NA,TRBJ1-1,TGTGCCAGTATCCCTCTCGTTGGGGGCAGGGGTCGCACTGAAGCTTTCTTT,CASIPLVGGRGRTEAFF
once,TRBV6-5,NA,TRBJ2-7,TGTGCCAGCAGCCGTGGACAACTCTACGAGCAGTACTTC,CASSRGQLYEQYF
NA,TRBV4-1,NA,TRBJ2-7,TGCGCCAGCAGCCAATCAACTACTCGGGACTACGAGCAGTACTTC,CASSQSTTRDYEQYF
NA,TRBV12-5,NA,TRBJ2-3,TGTGCTAGTGGTACCCGGCGGCAGGGGCAGGATACGCAGTATTTT,CASGTRRQGQDTQYF
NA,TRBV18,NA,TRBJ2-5,TGTGCCAGCTCACCGGCAATAGTGGGGCAAGAGACCCAGTACTTC,CASSPAIVGQETQYF
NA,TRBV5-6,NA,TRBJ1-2,TGTGCCAGCAGCTTGGCCTGGTTGGGAGGGGACTATGGCTACACCTTC,CASSLAWLGGDYGYTF
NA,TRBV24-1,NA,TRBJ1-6,TGTGCCACGCTACAGCCCCTCCACTTT,CATLQPLHF
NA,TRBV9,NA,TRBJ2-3,TGTGCCAGCACCCTAAAAGTACATCCAGATACGCAGTATTTT,CASTLKVHPDTQYF
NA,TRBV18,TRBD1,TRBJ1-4,TGTGCCAGCTCACCAGACAGGGAGGAAAAACTGTTTTTT,CASSPDREEKLFF
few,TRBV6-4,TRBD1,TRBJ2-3,TGTGCCAGCAGTGTAGCCGGGACAGGGGGCACAGATACGCAGTATTTT,CASSVAGTGGTDTQYF
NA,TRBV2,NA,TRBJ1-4,TGTGCCAGCAGAGGAGGGTTCATGGGGGATAATGAAAAACTGTTTTTT,CASRGGFMGDNEKLFF
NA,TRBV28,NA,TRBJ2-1,TGTGCCAGCAGTTTATTGAAGGGCAGAACCTCCTACAATGAGCAGTTCTTC,CASSLLKGRTSYNEQFF
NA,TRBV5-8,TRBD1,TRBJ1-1,TGTGCCAGCAGTTCGGACAGGGGGACTGAAGCTTTCTTT,CASSSDRGTEAFF
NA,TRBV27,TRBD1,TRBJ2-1,TGTGCCAGCAGTTTTCCCGGACAGGGGACCAATGAGCAGTTCTTC,CASSFPGQGTNEQFF
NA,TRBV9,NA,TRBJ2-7,TGTGCCAGCAGCGTAGGGTTTGGCGAGCAGTACTTC,CASSVGFGEQYF
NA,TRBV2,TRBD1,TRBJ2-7,TGTGCCAGCAGCGGGACAGGGAAGAGCTCCTACGAGCAGTACTTC,CASSGTGKSSYEQYF
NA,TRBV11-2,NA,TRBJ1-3,TGTGCCAGCAGCTTAGCTCGAAACACCATATATTTT,CASSLARNTIYF